A single sample is the source of the 4 T cell receptor beta chains below, sequenced in a study of Ad26.COV2.S vaccination and SARS-CoV-2 variants. Assay used: immunoSEQ multiplex PCR; TCRdb lists only in-frame clones, some missing. The sample has more than 300,000 clones, just under 85% seen once; the top ten hold 2% to 2.5%. Treatment: 15 to 20 received Ad26.COV2.S at low or high dose, single or two shots; about 5 received placebo; per-sample allocation not given. Specimen acquisition occurred on day 63 following the initial vaccine or placebo injection. The material sequenced was peripheral blood, taken in a trial of Ad26.COV2.S vaccine versus placebo. Source of these receptors: a person between 18 and 65 years old who received the Ad26.COV2.S COVID-19 vaccine or a placebo.

The count of this clone is one. Other DNA sequences of this sample code for an identical CDR3. The rearrangement joins TRBV6-1 to TRBJ2-3, with 7 bases lining up with TRBD1. Germline CDR1 reads MNHNS; CDR2 reads SASEGT. Unmatched junction bases numbered 8, after V lost 1 base and J lost 4 bases. The CDR3 spans 16 residues. CDR3 coding DNA: TGTGCCAGCAGTGAAGGGGGCGACAGGGTCCCAGATACGCAGTATTTT. It is translated as CASSEGGDRVPDTQYF.

V is TRBV5-8 and J is TRBJ1-2; TRBD1 agrees at 7 bases. The CDR3 runs 13 residues. CDR1 is SGHTS and CDR2 is YDEGEE in the germline V gene. J lost 13 bases, V lost 2 bases, and 11 bases had no gene match. The CDR3 DNA follows: TGTGCCAGCAGCTTTAAACCGGGACAGAGTTCCACCTTC. Its protein is CASSFKPGQSSTF. Drawing the rest from reference TRBV5-8 and TRBJ1-2, the complete variable domain is EAGVTQSPTHLIKTRGQQATLRCSPISGHTSVYWYQQALGLGLQFLLWYDEGEERNRGNFPPRFSGRQFPNYSSELNVNALELEDSALYLCASSFKPGQSSTFGSGTRLTVV.

V and J are TRBV6-5 and TRBJ1-1, with a tentative D call TRBD1 (5 bases). V was shortened by 7 bases and J by 1 base, with 13 bases between the two germline ends. The CDR3 runs to 14 residues. Germline CDR1 reads MNHEY; CDR2 reads SVGAGI. CDR3 residues: CASISGTGNTEAFF. The DNA of the CDR3 is TGTGCCAGCATATCGGGGACGGGGAACACTGAAGCTTTCTTT.

The chain has TRBV6-2 or TRBV6-3 and TRBJ2-7; D may be TRBD2 (5 bases). The V and J ends lost 1 base and 5 bases respectively, with 9 bases between them. The CDR3 contains 13 residues. In germline, CDR1 is MNHEY, CDR2 SVGEGT. Written as DNA, the CDR3 is TGTGCCAGCAGTTACTTCTCGGGAAACGAGCAGTACTTC. Residues: CASSYFSGNEQYF.